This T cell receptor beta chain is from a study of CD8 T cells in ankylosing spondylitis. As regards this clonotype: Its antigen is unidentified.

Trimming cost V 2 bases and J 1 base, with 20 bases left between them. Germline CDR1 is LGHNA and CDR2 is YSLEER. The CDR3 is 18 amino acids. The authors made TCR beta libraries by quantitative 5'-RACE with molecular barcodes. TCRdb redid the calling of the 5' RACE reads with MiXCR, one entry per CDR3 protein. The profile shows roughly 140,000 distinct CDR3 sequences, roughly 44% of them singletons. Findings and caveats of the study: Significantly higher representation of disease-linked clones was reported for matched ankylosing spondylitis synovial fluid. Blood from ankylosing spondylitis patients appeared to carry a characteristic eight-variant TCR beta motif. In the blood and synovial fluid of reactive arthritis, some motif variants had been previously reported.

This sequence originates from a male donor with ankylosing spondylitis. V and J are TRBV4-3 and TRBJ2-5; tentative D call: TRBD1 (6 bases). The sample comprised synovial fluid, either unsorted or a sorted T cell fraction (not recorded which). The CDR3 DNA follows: TGCGCCAGCAGCCAATTATACGTTTGGCAGGGGAGCCAAGAGACCCAGTACTTC. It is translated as CASSQLYVWQGSQETQYF.